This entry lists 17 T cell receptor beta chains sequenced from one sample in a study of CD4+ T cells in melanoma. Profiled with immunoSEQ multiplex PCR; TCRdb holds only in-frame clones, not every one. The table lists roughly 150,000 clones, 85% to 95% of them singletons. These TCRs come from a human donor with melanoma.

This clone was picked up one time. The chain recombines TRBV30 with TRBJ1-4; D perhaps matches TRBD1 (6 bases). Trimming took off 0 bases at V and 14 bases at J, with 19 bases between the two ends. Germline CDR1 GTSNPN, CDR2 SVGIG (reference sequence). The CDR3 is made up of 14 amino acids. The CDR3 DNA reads TGTGCCTGGAGTGTCATGAGCGTAGGGCAGGGGCTGTTTTTT. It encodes CAWSVMSVGQGLFF.

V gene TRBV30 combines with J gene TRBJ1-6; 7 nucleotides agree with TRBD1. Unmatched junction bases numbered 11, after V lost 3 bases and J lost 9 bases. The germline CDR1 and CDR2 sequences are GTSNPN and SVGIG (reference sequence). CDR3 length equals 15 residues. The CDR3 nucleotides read TGTGCCTGGAGGACAGGGTCTGGTCTAGCTTCACCCCTCCACTTT. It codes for CAWRTGSGLASPLHF.

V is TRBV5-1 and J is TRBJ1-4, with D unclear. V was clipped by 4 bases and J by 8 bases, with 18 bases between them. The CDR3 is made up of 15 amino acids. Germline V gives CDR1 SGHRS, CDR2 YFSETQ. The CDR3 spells CASSLGIGREEKLFF. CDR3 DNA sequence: TGCGCCAGCAGCCTGGGGATCGGACGTGAAGAAAAACTGTTTTTT.

For the CDR3, the DNA is TGTGCCAGCAGCCTGAGGTACCCGGGACAGGGGCAGAGTCAGCCCCAGCATTTT. Its translation: CASSLRYPGQGQSQPQHF. J is TRBJ1-5 and V is TRBV5-5, with 10 bases fitting TRBD1. CDR1 and CDR2 from the germline V gene are SGHKS and YYEKEE (reference sequence). The CDR3 has 18 amino acids. J gave up 6 bases and V 4 bases, and 16 bases lay outside the gene matches.

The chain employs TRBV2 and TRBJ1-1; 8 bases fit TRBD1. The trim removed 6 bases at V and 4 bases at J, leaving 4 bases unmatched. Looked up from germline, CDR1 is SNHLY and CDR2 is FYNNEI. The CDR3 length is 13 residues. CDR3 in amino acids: CASSEGQATEAFF. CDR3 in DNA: TGTGCCAGCAGCGAGGGACAGGCCACTGAAGCTTTCTTT.

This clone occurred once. CDR3 DNA: TGTGCCAGCAGCCCACACGAGCGGGGGGACACCGGGGAGCTGTTTTTT. Translation: CASSPHERGDTGELFF. The chain uses TRBV5-6 and TRBJ2-2; the match to TRBD2 covers 9 bases. Germline CDR1 and CDR2: SGHDT and YYEEEE. Losses at the gene ends were 4 bases for V and 3 bases for J; bases not matched to a gene: 7. The CDR3 totals 16 residues.

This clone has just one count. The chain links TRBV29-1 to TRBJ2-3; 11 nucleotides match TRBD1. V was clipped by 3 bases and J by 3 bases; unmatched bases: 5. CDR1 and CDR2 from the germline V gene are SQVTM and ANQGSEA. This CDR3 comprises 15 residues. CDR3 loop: CSVEGGTGGTDTQYF. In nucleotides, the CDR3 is TGCAGCGTTGAGGGGGGGACAGGGGGGACAGATACGCAGTATTTT.

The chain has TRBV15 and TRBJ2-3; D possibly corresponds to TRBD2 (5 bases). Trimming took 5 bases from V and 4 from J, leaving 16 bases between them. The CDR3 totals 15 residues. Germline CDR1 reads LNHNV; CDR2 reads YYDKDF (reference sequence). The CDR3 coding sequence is TGTGCCACCAGCTCACGGGGATTTGGGGCAGATACGCAGTATTTT. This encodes CATSSRGFGADTQYF. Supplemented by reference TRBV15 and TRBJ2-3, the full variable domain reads DAMVIQNPRYQVTQFGKPVTLSCSQTLNHNVMYWYQQKSSQAPKLLFHYYDKDFNNEADTPDNFQSRRPNTSFCFLDIRSPGLGDTAMYLCATSSRGFGADTQYFGPGTRLTVL.

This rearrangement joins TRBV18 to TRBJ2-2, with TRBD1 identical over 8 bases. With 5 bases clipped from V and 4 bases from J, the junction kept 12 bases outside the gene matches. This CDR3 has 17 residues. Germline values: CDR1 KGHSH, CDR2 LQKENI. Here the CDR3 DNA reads TGTGCCAGCTCAACCGGACAGGGCTCGTTGAGCACCGGGGAGCTGTTTTTT. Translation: CASSTGQGSLSTGELFF.

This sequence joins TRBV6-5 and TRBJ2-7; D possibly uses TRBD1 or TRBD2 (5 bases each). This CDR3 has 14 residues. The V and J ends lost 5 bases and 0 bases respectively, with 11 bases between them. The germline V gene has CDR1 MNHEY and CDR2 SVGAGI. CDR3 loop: CASSRDHYSYEQYF. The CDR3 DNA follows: TGTGCCAGCAGTAGGGACCATTACTCCTACGAGCAGTACTTC.

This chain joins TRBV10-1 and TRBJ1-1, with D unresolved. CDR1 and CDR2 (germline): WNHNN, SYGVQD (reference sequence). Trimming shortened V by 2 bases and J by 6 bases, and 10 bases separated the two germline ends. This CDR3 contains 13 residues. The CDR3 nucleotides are TGCGCCAGCAGTGAGGGGGAGTTCGCTGAAGCTTTCTTT. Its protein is CASSEGEFAEAFF.

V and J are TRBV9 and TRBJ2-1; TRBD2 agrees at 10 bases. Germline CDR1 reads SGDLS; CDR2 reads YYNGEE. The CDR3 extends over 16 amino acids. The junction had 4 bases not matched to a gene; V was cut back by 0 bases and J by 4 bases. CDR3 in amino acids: CASSVGSSGGYNEQFF. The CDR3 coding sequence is TGTGCCAGCAGCGTAGGCTCTAGCGGGGGATACAATGAGCAGTTCTTC.

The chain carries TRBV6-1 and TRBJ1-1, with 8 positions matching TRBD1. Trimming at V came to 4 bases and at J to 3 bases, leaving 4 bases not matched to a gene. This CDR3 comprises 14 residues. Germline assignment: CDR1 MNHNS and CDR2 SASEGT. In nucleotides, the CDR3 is TGTGCCAGCAGTGCCCAGGGGGCAGACACTGAAGCTTTCTTT. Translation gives CASSAQGADTEAFF.

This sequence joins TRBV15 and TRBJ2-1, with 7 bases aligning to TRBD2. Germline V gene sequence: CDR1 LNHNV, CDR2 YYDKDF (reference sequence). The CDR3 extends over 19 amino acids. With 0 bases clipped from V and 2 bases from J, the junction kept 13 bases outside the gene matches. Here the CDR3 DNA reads TGTGCCACCAGCAGAGATGTGGTCGGCAGCGGGGTGACCTACAATGAGCAGTTCTTC. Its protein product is CATSRDVVGSGVTYNEQFF.

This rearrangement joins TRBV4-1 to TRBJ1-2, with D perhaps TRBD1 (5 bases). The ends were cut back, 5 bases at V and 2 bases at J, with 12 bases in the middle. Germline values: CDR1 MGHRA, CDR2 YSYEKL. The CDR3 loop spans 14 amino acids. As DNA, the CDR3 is TGCGCCAGCAGCTCTGGGGCGGTAAACTATGGCTACACCTTC. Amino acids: CASSSGAVNYGYTF.

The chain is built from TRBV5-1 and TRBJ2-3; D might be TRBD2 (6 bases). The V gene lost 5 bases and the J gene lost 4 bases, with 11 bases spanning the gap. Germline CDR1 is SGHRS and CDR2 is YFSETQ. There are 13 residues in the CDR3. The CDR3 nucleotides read TGCGCCAGCAGGGTTCGACTAGCAGATACGCAGTATTTT. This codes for CASRVRLADTQYF.

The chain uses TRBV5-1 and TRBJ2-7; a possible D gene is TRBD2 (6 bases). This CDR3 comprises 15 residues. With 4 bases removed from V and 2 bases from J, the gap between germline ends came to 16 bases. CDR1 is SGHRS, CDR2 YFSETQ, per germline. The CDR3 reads CASSVRGTGAYEQYF. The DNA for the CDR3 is TGCGCCAGCAGCGTCCGGGGGACGGGCGCCTACGAGCAGTACTTC. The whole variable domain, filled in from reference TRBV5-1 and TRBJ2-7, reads KAGVTQTPRYLIKTRGQQVTLSCSPISGHRSVSWYQQTPGQGLQFLFEYFSETQRNKGNFPGRFSGRQFSNSRSEMNVSTLELGDSALYLCASSVRGTGAYEQYFGPGTRLTVT.